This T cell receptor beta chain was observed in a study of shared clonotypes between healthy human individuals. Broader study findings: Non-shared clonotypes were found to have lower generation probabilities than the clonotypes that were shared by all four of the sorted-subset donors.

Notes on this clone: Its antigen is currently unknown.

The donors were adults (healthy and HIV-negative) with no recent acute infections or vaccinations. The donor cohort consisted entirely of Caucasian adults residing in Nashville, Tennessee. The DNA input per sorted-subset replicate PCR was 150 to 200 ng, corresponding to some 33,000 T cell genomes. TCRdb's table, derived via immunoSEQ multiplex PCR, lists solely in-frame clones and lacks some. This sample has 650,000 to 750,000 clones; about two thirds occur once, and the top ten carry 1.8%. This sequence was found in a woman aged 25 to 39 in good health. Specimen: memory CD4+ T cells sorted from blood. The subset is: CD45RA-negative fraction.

CDR3 amino acids: CASTPSAGGPYEQFF. CDR3 DNA: TGTGCCAGCACACCTTCCGCGGGAGGGCCCTATGAGCAGTTCTTC. This chain links TRBV11-2 with TRBJ2-1, with TRBD2 matching over 9 bases. Germline V gene sequence: CDR1 SGHAT, CDR2 FQNNGV. Trimming cost V 7 bases and J 8 bases; bases outside gene matches: 12. The CDR3 has 15 amino acids.